The 16 T cell receptor beta chains given below trace back to one sample, sequenced in a study of CD8 T cells in Susac syndrome. After extraction with the RNeasy kit, roughly 0.5 to 1 ug of the RNA was reverse transcribed using random hexamers. MiXCR was run by TCRdb on the immunoSEQ multiplex PCR reads, yielding one entry per CDR3 protein. The repertoire holds 100,000 to 150,000 distinct CDR3 sequences, with around 96% as singletons. Source material: CD4+ T cells from PBMCs. All receptors come from a human donor in good health.

This rearrangement joins TRBV6-2 or TRBV6-3 to TRBJ1-2; the D is unclear. The V gene's germline CDR1 is MNHEY and CDR2 SVGEGT. V dropped 7 bases and J dropped 4 bases, with 13 bases sitting between them. The length of the CDR3 is 13 residues. The DNA of the CDR3 is TGTGCCAGCACCAAAGACGGATCCTATGGCTACACCTTC. This gives the protein CASTKDGSYGYTF.

The gene calls are TRBV20-1 and TRBJ1-1; possibly TRBD1 for D (5 bases). Trimming removed 0 bases at V and 8 bases at J, with 22 bases between. This CDR3 is built from 16 residues. Germline V gene lookup returns CDR1 DFQATT and CDR2 SNEGSKA (reference sequence). The CDR3 DNA is TGCAGTGCTAGAGAGTCGGTAAGGGGAAGTAGTTTCGAAGCTTTCTTT. This encodes CSARESVRGSSFEAFF.

J is TRBJ2-5 and V is TRBV6-5; D possibly matches TRBD1 or TRBD2 (5 bases each). There are 17 residues in the CDR3. Trimming took off 0 bases at V and 1 base at J, with 15 bases between the two ends. CDR1 and CDR2 (germline): MNHEY, SVGAGI. The CDR3 region is CASSYSIGGRAQETQYF. DNA of the CDR3: TGTGCCAGCAGTTACTCGATTGGAGGCAGGGCCCAAGAGACCCAGTACTTC.

The rearrangement links TRBV14 to TRBJ1-2, with D hard to call. The CDR3 spans 13 residues. Germline assignment: CDR1 SGHDN and CDR2 FVKESK. Trimming cost V 1 base and J 9 bases, with 12 bases left between them. The CDR3: CASSQGIGPRYTF. The CDR3 DNA is TGTGCCAGCAGCCAAGGGATCGGGCCTCGCTACACCTTC.

This chain joins TRBV30 and TRBJ2-7, with TRBD2 matching over 10 bases. The germline gives CDR1 GTSNPN, CDR2 SVGIG (reference sequence). The CDR3 length is 14 residues. V shed 2 bases and J 4 bases; nucleotides not matched to a gene: 5. The CDR3 nucleotides read TGTGCCTGGAGTCCGCCGGGACTAGCGTACGAGCAGTACTTC. Translated, it gives CAWSPPGLAYEQYF.

The gene calls are TRBV9 and TRBJ2-4; 8 positions match TRBD2. The J segment lost 1 base and the V segment lost 3 bases, leaving 9 bases of the junction unmatched. The CDR3 is 17 amino acids. Germline-derived CDR1 and CDR2 are SGDLS and YYNGEE. The CDR3, as DNA: TGTGCCAGCAGCGCGCGGGGGGACGCCCTGGCCAAAAACATTCAGTACTTC. This sequence encodes CASSARGDALAKNIQYF.

The chain links TRBV29-1 to TRBJ2-7; 9 bases are shared with TRBD1. Germline-derived CDR1 and CDR2 are SQVTM and ANQGSEA. The CDR3 is 13 residues long. With 5 bases clipped from V and 3 bases from J, the junction kept 5 bases outside the gene matches. For the CDR3, the DNA is TGCAGCGTTCTGGGACAGGGAAGCTACGAGCAGTACTTC. Protein: CSVLGQGSYEQYF.

The chain recombines TRBV29-1 with TRBJ2-7; TRBD2 agrees at 9 bases. The CDR3 has 14 amino acids. After removal of 4 bases from V and 0 bases from J, the junction contained 4 bases not matched to a gene. Germline lookup yields CDR1 SQVTM and CDR2 ANQGSEA. The CDR3 DNA sequence: TGCAGCGTTGGAGGGCGGGAGGGCTCCTACGAGCAGTACTTC. Translating gives CSVGGREGSYEQYF.

The chain couples TRBV3-1 to TRBJ2-1; no firm D call. V lost 1 base, J lost 6 bases, and 4 bases lay in between. CDR3 length: 12 amino acids. Germline CDR1 is LGHDT and CDR2 is YNNKEL (reference sequence). The CDR3 here is CASSQGSNEQFF. The CDR3, as DNA: TGTGCCAGCAGCCAAGGGAGCAATGAGCAGTTCTTC.

On this clonotype: Given the absence of the conserved phenylalanine or tryptophan at the CDR3 end, a read error is likely. The limits of the CDR3 on the DNA are not certain, so only TCRdb's listed CDR3 is given. The V call is TRBV23-1, the J call TRBJ1-2; the table calls TRBD1, which could not be checked here. TRBV23-1 is an ORF; its function is uncertain. 10 amino acids form the CDR3, both terminal residues included. The CDR3 is CASSHRGLRV.

This clonotype appeared once. V gene TRBV2 combines with J gene TRBJ2-5; D remains ambiguous. Trimming took 3 bases from V and 10 from J, leaving 15 bases between them. The CDR3 is 13 amino acids. The germline CDR1 and CDR2 sequences are SNHLY and FYNNEI. The CDR3 spells CASSELRGPVQYF. In DNA, the CDR3 is TGTGCCAGCAGTGAGCTTCGCGGCCCCGTCCAGTACTTC.

The chain combines TRBV20-1 with TRBJ2-7, with D possibly matching TRBD2 (5 bases). The V gene's germline CDR1 is DFQATT and CDR2 SNEGSKA (reference sequence). This CDR3 spans 14 amino acids. V shed 0 bases and J shed 1 base, with 10 bases lying between them. The DNA for the CDR3 is TGCAGTGCTAGAGATCCCAGCGGTTCCTACGAGCAGTACTTC. Encoded protein: CSARDPSGSYEQYF.

V gene TRBV5-4 combines with J gene TRBJ2-5, with 12 positions matching TRBD1. V was pared by 4 bases and J by 7 bases, with 8 bases of the junction left unmatched. Per the germline V gene, CDR1 is SGHNT and CDR2 is YYREEE (reference sequence). The CDR3 covers 15 residues. This CDR3 is CASSPGTGGIGTQYF. DNA for the CDR3: TGTGCCAGCAGCCCTGGGACAGGGGGCATCGGGACCCAGTACTTC.

V usage is TRBV6-2 or TRBV6-3 and J usage is TRBJ2-1; TRBD2 agrees at 10 bases. Germline V CDR1 and CDR2: MNHEY, SVGEGT. With V trimmed by 7 bases and J by 0 bases, 9 bases remained unmatched. This CDR3 has 17 amino acids. The CDR3 loop is CASKRSGRPSSYNEQFF. CDR3 bases: TGTGCCAGCAAACGTAGCGGGAGGCCTAGCTCCTACAATGAGCAGTTCTTC.

A remark on this clonotype: A read error may account for a junction end that differs from germline. The CDR3 loop reads CASSRGGQGGYGHTF. DNA of the CDR3: TGCGCCAGCAGCCGCGGGGGCCAGGGAGGGTATGGCCACACCTTC. The J gene is TRBJ1-2, the V gene TRBV4-3; D possibly corresponds to TRBD1 (6 bases). This CDR3 has 15 amino acids. Germline CDR1 LGHNA, CDR2 YSLEER.

The chain links TRBV18 to TRBJ2-4; perhaps TRBD2 as D (6 bases). This CDR3 contains 16 residues. With 9 bases removed from V and 0 bases from J, the gap between germline ends came to 18 bases. From germline, CDR1 is KGHSH and CDR2 LQKENI. The CDR3 DNA reads as TGTGCCAGTTCCTCTTTAGCGGTGCTAGCCAAAAACATTCAGTACTTC. It is translated as CASSSLAVLAKNIQYF.